Given below is one TCR beta chain in context. The antigen this receptor binds is unknown. Per-base quality was not reported, and no clone a single base away is much larger than it. The cohort was made up of 650 to 700 healthy bone marrow donors. At the time of sampling, all cohort members were nominally healthy, though unrecorded immune exposures were likely present. The donor tested CMV seronegative, placing the donor among the 352 seronegative members of the cohort. A peripheral blood sample was collected from each donor, and TCR beta sequencing was performed on peripheral blood mononuclear cells. The Qiagen DNeasy Blood Extraction Kit was used to extract genomic DNA from the blood cell samples. These data belong to a study of cytomegalovirus exposure and HLA in healthy donors (dated by TCRdb to about 2017). Study-wide context: In an earlier analysis of some 610 of the donors, 276 Gb of sequence data and 90 million to 130 million unique TCR beta sequences from 150 million to 200 million T cells were reported. Approximately 300 gigabases of sequencing data and tens of millions of unique TCR sequences were included in an early release covering about 620 HLA-typed donors. The genetic ancestry cluster associated with self-reported Caucasian donors included 80% to 90% of the roughly 400 genotyped donors. The study aimed to test whether signatures of past pathogen exposure could be identified by cataloging public T cell receptors. The T cell repertoires of around 670 subjects were profiled by immunosequencing and related to cytomegalovirus serostatus. Along with the approximately 700-subject first cohort, a separate validation cohort of over a hundred different subjects was used. To predict cytomegalovirus infection status, the study combined high-throughput TCR immunosequencing, statistical association of individual TCRs with disease status, and machine learning. In a later analysis, previously published TCR beta repertoires from 500 to 750 donors were re-analyzed and high-resolution HLA genotyping was added so that TCR occurrence patterns could be studied. Rather than using new phenotypic data, the later analysis identified candidate immune exposures from TCR beta sequences and from how often those sequences occurred across donors. An earlier analysis of 450 to 750 of the donors used high-throughput TCR beta sequencing to judge whether each TCR beta V gene segment behaved as functional or pseudogenic. Donor age, sex, ethnicity and CMV serostatus were collected together with the repertoire data. Genome-wide SNP genotypes for about 65% of the roughly 670 donors were used in a later genetic analysis, which treated that subset as a discovery cohort. All discovery cohort repertoires had been generated using a single sequencing platform. HLA typing covered class I and class II loci at four-digit resolution. The number of donors typed differed by locus, with 629-630 for A, B, C, DRB1 and DQB1, roughly 520 for DQA1, about 610 for DPA1, and some 450 for DPB1. Roughly five DR-DQ haplotypes were handled as single units for association and clustering, since linkage in the cohort was strong. Across approximately 420 genotyped donors of the cohort, an average of approximately 240,000 unique TCR beta nucleotide sequences per donor were sequenced, and 15% to 20% of those sequences were non-productive. Results and caveats for the whole study, not just this receptor: Linkage disequilibrium might explain the correlated functional status among segregating V segments, but an unknown experimental factor could not be ruled out. A few of the identified cytomegalovirus-associated TCR beta chains were confirmed in vitro to be specific for cytomegalovirus antigens. Because some donors lacked HLA typing at each locus, the association tests relied only on the typed subset. Some IMGT-functional V segments, including TRBV6-2 and TRBV6-3, could not be distinguished by the 87-base-pair reads and were therefore excluded. According to the authors, the approach could potentially be generalized to other disease states and immunological phenotypes. Assigning TCR associations to individual alleles was difficult when HLA alleles, especially DR and DQ, strongly co-occurred. According to a later genetic analysis, donors in an Asian-associated ancestry cluster had fewer N-insertions in productive TCRs than the approximately 650-donor mean. Specific HLA alleles were associated with roughly 16,000 TCR beta sequences at a false discovery rate of 0.05 in a later analysis. A later analysis found that HLA-associated TCR beta chains were more clonally expanded and had lower generation probabilities than equally common non-associated chains. In a later analysis, several top co-occurrence clusters were reported to appear linked to parvovirus B19, influenza, CMV and Epstein-Barr virus. Broadly in line with IMGT annotations, most TCR beta V segments showed up in productive rearrangements about 87% or about 30% of the time in an earlier analysis of some 590 of the donors. Seventeen rarely observed V segments, including chromosome 9 orphons, were excluded from the earlier analysis of several hundred of the donors because counts were too low. An association between a missense DCLRE1C variant and V-gene and J-gene trimming of TCR beta chains was found in a later genetic analysis and replicated in an independent cohort. In a later analysis, most CMV-associated TCR beta chains were found to appear HLA-restricted, with HLA associations seemingly driven largely by CMV exposure. Roughly uniform sequencing depth across donors was assumed in presence/absence analyses, although this assumption may not hold. The study gave a list of 150 to 200 TCR beta chains associated with cytomegalovirus. In this cohort, only TCR beta chains were sequenced, and detectable features were limited by the absence of alpha or paired-chain data. Across donors, most TCR sequences were observed very rarely, whereas some public TCRs were present in many individuals. A further reported finding was that TCR beta sequences accurately predicted the HLA-A and HLA-B alleles for most subjects in the first cohort. In a later analysis, the rate of TCR association differed among HLA loci, with DRB1 alleles having the most associated TCRs and HLA-C alleles having the fewest. The classifier was reported to diagnose cytomegalovirus status with high specificity and sensitivity in both the original cohort and the validation cohort. A cluster of highly shared sequence variants was judged likely to be a technical artifact of the sequencing pipeline. CMV serostatus was the only immune exposure information available for the cohort.

Compared with germline, V lacks 2 bases and J lacks 13 bases; bases without a gene match: 12. CDR3 length: 15 amino acids, cysteine to phenylalanine. Solely the CDR3 DNA is kept, with 45 bases framed from the first base. The CDR1 and CDR2 encoded by the germline V gene are SGHRS and YFSETQ. The receptor library was made with the immunoSEQ multiplex PCR assay. For the multiplex PCR, a mixture combining 60 forward primers for TCR Vbeta segments and 13 reverse primers for TCR Jbeta segments was used. The CDR3 region of rearranged TCR beta genes was amplified from genomic DNA with a multiplex PCR assay. On the Illumina HiSeq System, the amplified TCR beta libraries were sequenced as 87-base-pair reads. The published analysis was carried out like this. In a later analysis, 80 million or so unique TCR beta chains were counted across the 500 to 850 repertoires, and around 10 million of these chains were shared by at least two donors. Raw reads were error-corrected and collapsed into unique sequences by a nearest-neighbor algorithm in which closely related sequences were merged to remove PCR and sequencing errors. To assign V, D and J gene segments, CDR3 sequences were aligned to IMGT reference sequences. Each retained sequence needed at least a six-nucleotide match to both a V gene segment and a J gene segment. A rearrangement counted as productive if the CDR3 had no stop codons and remained in frame with V and J, and every other rearrangement counted as non-productive. Following IMGT convention, CDR3 was defined as the stretch from the second conserved V-encoded cysteine to the conserved J-encoded phenylalanine. Sequences without an unambiguous match to a single V gene segment were excluded from the earlier analysis of approximately 600 of the donors. An earlier analysis of about 590 of the donors classified V segments as functional when productive rearrangements were above 56.7% and as segregating when the standard deviation between donors was above 5%. To diagnose cytomegalovirus status from the catalog of TCR beta chain sequences, a statistical classification framework was built. In a later analysis, TCR nucleotide sequences were compared against IMGT/GENE-DB human TR gene sequences so that V and J genes could be assigned. A later analysis assigned CDR3 sequences and most-parsimonious VDJ recombination scenarios with the TCRdist pipeline. In a later analysis, each TCR beta chain was defined by its CDR3 amino acid sequence together with its V-gene family, and reads without a unique V-gene family were excluded. To address suspected cross-contamination and a sequencing artifact, a later analysis removed 450 to 700 highly shared, low-generation-probability nucleotide sequences. For each public chain, a later analysis derived a clonal expansion index from normalized ranks of inferred template counts within each repertoire. A later analysis computed generation probabilities with a VDJ recombination model fitted to out-of-frame rearrangements, and checked the results against IGoR. A later analysis scored TCR-TCR, TCR-HLA and TCR-CMV co-occurrence with hypergeometric tests, applying a repertoire-size bias correction to TCR pairs. False discovery rates were estimated in a later analysis by permuting HLA or CMV assignments 20 times. In a later analysis, co-occurring TCRs were grouped with DBSCAN, and TCRdist sequence similarity was added when clustering was performed within HLA-allele-positive subsets. Repertoires with fewer than 30,000 or more than 120,000 public chains were left out of co-occurrence clustering, as were several repertoires with anomalous nucleotide sharing. The table was pulled from immuneACCESS by TCRdb, which kept in-frame rearrangements only. Such tables lose some clones; where checked, under half of the loss comes from unresolved V genes, and the rest has no known cause. V, J and clone size are those of that table, while D and trimming were read from the DNA. The sample data list roughly 150,000 clones, and around 80% of these were observed just once. The biggest ten clones account for roughly 2.5% of the sample.

This sequence originates from a boy between 2 and 10 years old in good health and CMV-seronegative. Rearrangement joined TRBV5-1 to TRBJ2-6, and TRBD1 aligns with 7 junction nucleotides. The sample comprised PBMCs. The CDR3 loop reads CASSFRTGPDRVLTF. The DNA sequence is as follows: TGCGCCAGCAGCTTCCGGACAGGCCCAGACAGGGTCCTGACTTTC.